The present T cell receptor beta chain was sequenced within a study of cytomegalovirus exposure and HLA in healthy donors. Findings and caveats of the study: Researchers counted around 160 TCR beta chains as cytomegalovirus-associated.

The PCR ran on 60 Vbeta and 13 Jbeta primers. Produced via immunoSEQ multiplex PCR; TCRdb's table is partial and in-frame only. The data hold some 160,000 clones, with about three quarters observed a single time. CDR1 is WNHNN, CDR2 SYGVQD, per germline (reference sequence). The CDR3 totals 13 residues. Trimming removed 3 bases from V and 8 bases from J; junction bases left unmatched: 6. Concerning this clone itself: What it binds is unknown.

The receptor was isolated from a woman between 40 and 55 years old in good health and CMV-seronegative. The sample taken for sequencing was PBMCs. The rearrangement joins TRBV10-1 to TRBJ1-2, with 7 bases fitting TRBD1. In DNA, the CDR3 is TGCGCCAGCAGTGACCCGCAGGGGGGCGGCTACACCTTC. Translating it yields CASSDPQGGGYTF.